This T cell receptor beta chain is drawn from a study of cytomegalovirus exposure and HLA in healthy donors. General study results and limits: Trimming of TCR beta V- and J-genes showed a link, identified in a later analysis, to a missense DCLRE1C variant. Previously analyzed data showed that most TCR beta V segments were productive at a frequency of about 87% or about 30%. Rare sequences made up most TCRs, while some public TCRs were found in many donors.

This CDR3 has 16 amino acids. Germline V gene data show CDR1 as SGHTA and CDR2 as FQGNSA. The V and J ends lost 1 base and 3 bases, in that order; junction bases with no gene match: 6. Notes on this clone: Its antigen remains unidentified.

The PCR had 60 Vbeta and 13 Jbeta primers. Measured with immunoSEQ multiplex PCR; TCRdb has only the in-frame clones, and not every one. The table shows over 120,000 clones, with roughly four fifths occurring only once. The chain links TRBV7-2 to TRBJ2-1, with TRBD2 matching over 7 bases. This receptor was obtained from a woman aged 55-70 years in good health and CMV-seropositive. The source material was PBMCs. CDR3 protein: CASSLDGGGFYNEQFF. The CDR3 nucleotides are TGTGCCAGCAGCTTAGACGGCGGGGGTTTCTACAATGAGCAGTTCTTC.